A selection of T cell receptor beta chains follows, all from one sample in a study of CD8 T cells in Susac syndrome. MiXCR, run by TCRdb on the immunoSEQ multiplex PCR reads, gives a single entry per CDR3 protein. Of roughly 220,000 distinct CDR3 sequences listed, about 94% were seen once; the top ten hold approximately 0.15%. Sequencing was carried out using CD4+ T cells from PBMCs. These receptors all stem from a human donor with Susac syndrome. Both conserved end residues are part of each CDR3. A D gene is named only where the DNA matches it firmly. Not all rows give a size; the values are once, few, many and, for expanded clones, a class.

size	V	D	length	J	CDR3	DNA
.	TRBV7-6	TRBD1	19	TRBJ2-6	CASSSTSQGIGSGANVLTF	TGTGCCAGCAGCTCAACTTCACAGGGGATTGGCTCTGGGGCCAACGTCCTGACTTTC
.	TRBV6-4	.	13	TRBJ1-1	CASRGTLNTEAFF	TGTGCCAGCAGGGGTACATTGAACACTGAAGCTTTCTTT
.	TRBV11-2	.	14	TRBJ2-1	CASSLNTGDYEQFF	TGTGCCAGCAGCCTGAACACAGGGGACTATGAGCAGTTCTTC
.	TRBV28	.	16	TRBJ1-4	CASSLIRQGVNEKLFF	TGTGCCAGCAGTTTAATTAGGCAGGGTGTAAATGAAAAACTGTTTTTT
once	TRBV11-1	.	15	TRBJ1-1	CASSKDGGLSTEAFF	TGTGCCAGCAGCAAGGATGGGGGGCTGTCCACTGAAGCTTTCTTT
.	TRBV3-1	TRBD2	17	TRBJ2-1	CASSQDLAGGLNNEQFF	TGTGCCAGCAGCCAAGATCTGGCGGGGGGGCTCAACAATGAGCAGTTCTTC
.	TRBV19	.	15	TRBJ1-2	CASSIERDLLYGYTF	TGTGCCAGTAGTATAGAGAGGGACCTACTCTATGGCTACACCTTC
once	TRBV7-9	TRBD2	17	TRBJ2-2	CASSPSRTSRNTGELFF	TGTGCCAGCAGCCCATCTCGGACTAGCCGGAACACCGGGGAGCTGTTTTTT
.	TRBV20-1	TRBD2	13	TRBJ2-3	CSVRGGHTDTQYF	TGCAGTGTTCGGGGGGGACACACAGATACGCAGTATTTT
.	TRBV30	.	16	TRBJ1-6	CAWSVARGLDNSPLHF	TGTGCCTGGAGTGTTGCCAGGGGCTTGGATAATTCACCCCTCCACTTT
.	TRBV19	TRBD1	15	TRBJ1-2	CASSTTGAGNYGYTF	TGTGCCAGTAGTACCACAGGGGCCGGGAACTATGGCTACACCTTC
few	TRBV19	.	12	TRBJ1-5	CASRGSNQPQHF	TGTGCCAGTCGTGGAAGCAATCAGCCCCAGCATTTT
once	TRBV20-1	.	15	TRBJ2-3	CSAPGGLSGTDTQYF	TGCAGTGCCCCAGGAGGTCTTTCGGGCACAGATACGCAGTATTTT
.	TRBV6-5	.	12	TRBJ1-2	CASSYLQGSYTF	TGTGCCAGCAGTTACCTACAGGGAAGCTACACCTTC
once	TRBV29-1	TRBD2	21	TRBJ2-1	CSVARIHPGTSGGPVRDEQFF	TGCAGCGTCGCACGAATACACCCTGGGACTAGCGGGGGGCCCGTGAGGGATGAGCAGTTCTTC
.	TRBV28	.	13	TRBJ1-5	CASSFLPNQPQHF	TGTGCCAGCAGTTTCCTGCCGAATCAGCCCCAGCATTTT
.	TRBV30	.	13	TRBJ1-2	CAWSWTSGDGYTF	TGTGCCTGGAGTTGGACGTCAGGGGATGGCTACACCTTC
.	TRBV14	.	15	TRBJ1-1	CASSQAIAGNTEAFF	TGTGCCAGCAGCCAAGCGATTGCCGGAAACACTGAAGCTTTCTTT
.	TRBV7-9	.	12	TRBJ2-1	CASSLQGNEQFF	TGTGCCAGCAGCTTACAGGGCAATGAGCAGTTCTTC
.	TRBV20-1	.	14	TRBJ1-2	CSAGKGGGNYGYTF	TGCAGTGCTGGCAAGGGGGGCGGAAACTATGGCTACACCTTC
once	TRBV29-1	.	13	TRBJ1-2	CSVGTEINYGYTF	TGCAGCGTTGGGACAGAGATAAACTATGGCTACACCTTC
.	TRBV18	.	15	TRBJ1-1	CASSPGKVLNTEAFF	TGTGCCAGCTCACCCGGGAAGGTTTTGAACACTGAAGCTTTCTTT
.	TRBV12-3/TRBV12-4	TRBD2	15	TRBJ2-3	CASKEATSEFDTQYF	TGTGCCAGCAAGGAGGCGACTAGCGAGTTTGATACGCAGTATTTT
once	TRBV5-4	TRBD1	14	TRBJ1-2	CASRPDRADYGYTF	TGTGCCAGCAGACCCGACAGGGCCGACTATGGCTACACCTTC
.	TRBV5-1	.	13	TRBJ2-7	CASSSPWSYEQYF	TGCGCCAGCAGCTCCCCTTGGTCCTACGAGCAGTACTTC
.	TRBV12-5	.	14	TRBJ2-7	CASGLSRARSEQYF	TGTGCTAGTGGTTTGTCGCGGGCGCGGAGCGAGCAGTACTTC
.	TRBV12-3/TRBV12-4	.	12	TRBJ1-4	CASSSGVEKLFF	TGTGCCAGCAGTTCGGGCGTTGAAAAACTGTTTTTT
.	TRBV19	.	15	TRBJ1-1	CASSHDVSPNTEAFF	TGTGCCAGTAGTCACGACGTTAGTCCGAACACTGAAGCTTTCTTT
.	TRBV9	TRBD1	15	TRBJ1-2	CASSDYRGRGYGYTF	TGTGCCAGCAGCGATTACAGGGGGCGCGGCTATGGCTACACCTTC
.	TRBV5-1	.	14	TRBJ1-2	CASSLVQDGNGYTF	TGCGCCAGCAGCTTGGTTCAGGACGGGAATGGCTACACCTTC
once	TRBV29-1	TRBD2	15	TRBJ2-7	CSVKRTSGGRYEQYF	TGCAGCGTTAAGAGGACTAGCGGGGGCCGGTACGAGCAGTACTTC
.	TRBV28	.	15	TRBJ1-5	CASSLGGSEGQPQHF	TGTGCCAGCAGTTTGGGGGGGTCGGAAGGGCAGCCCCAGCATTTT
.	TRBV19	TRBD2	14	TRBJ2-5	CASTGLAEGETQYF	TGTGCCAGTACGGGACTAGCGGAGGGAGAGACCCAGTACTTC
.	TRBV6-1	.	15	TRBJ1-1	CASSELTVMNTEAFF	TGTGCCAGCAGTGAGTTGACAGTGATGAACACTGAAGCTTTCTTT
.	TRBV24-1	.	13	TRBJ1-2	CATSDTGRLRYTF	TGTGCCACCAGTGATACTGGTCGGTTGAGGTACACCTTC
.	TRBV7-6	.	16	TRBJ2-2	CASSLGAGEDTGELFF	TGTGCCAGCAGCTTGGGTGCAGGGGAAGACACCGGGGAGCTGTTTTTT
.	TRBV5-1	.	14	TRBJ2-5	CASSLVADKETQYF	TGCGCCAGCAGCTTGGTAGCTGATAAAGAGACCCAGTACTTC
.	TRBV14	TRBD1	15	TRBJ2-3	CASSRRDRITDTQYF	TGTGCCAGCAGCCGCCGGGACAGGATCACAGATACGCAGTATTTT
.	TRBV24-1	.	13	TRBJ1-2	CATSDLSGGGYTF	TGTGCCACCAGTGATTTGTCAGGAGGTGGCTACACCTTC
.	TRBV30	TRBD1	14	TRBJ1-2	CAWSVRRGLYGYTF	TGTGCCTGGAGTGTACGGAGGGGGCTTTATGGCTACACCTTC
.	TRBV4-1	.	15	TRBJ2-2	CASSQGASAAGELFF	TGCGCCAGCAGCCAAGGGGCTAGCGCAGCCGGGGAGCTGTTTTTT
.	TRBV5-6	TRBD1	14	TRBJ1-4	CASSFDREDEKLFF	TGTGCCAGCAGCTTCGACAGGGAAGATGAAAAACTGTTTTTT
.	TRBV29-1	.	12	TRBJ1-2	CSVGKGSGGYTF	TGCAGCGTGGGGAAAGGGTCTGGGGGCTACACCTTC
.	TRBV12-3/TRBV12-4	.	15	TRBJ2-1	CASRQGLSNNNEQFF	TGTGCCAGCAGGCAGGGACTCTCTAATAACAATGAGCAGTTCTTC
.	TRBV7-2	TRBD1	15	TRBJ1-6	CASSFRGTGTSPLHF	TGTGCCAGCAGCTTCCGTGGGACAGGGACGTCACCCCTCCACTTT
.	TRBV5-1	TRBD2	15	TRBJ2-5	CASSSLAGGSETQYF	TGCGCCAGCAGCTCTTTAGCGGGGGGGTCAGAGACCCAGTACTTC
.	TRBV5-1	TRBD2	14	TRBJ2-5	CASSLDTGGETQYF	TGCGCCAGCAGCTTGGATACGGGGGGAGAGACCCAGTACTTC
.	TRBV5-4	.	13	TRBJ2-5	CASSTRGQETQYF	TGTGCCAGCAGCACGAGGGGCCAAGAGACCCAGTACTTC
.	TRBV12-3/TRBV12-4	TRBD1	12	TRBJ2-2	CASGGSTGELFF	TGTGCGTCAGGGGGAAGCACCGGGGAGCTGTTTTTT
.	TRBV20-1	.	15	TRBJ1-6	CSALHPGTDNSPLHF	TGCAGTGCCCTTCACCCCGGGACTGATAATTCACCCCTCCACTTT
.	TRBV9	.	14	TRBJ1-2	CASSVAFGEAGYTF	TGTGCCAGCAGCGTAGCGTTCGGGGAGGCTGGCTACACCTTC
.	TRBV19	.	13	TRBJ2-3	CASHRGSTDTQYF	TGTGCCAGCCATCGAGGGAGCACAGATACGCAGTATTTT
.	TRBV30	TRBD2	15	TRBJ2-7	CAWRRTTGGKYEQYF	TGTGCCTGGAGACGGACGACGGGGGGAAAGTACGAGCAGTACTTC
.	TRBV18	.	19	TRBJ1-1	CASSHRDSAPPRLNTEAFF	TGTGCCAGCTCACACCGGGACTCAGCCCCTCCTAGGCTGAACACTGAAGCTTTCTTT
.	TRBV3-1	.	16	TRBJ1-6	CASSQDLSSYNSPLHF	TGTGCCAGCAGCCAAGACCTGAGCTCCTATAATTCACCCCTCCACTTT
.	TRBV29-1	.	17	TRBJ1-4	CSVEIGGARVGGEKLFF	TGCAGCGTTGAGATTGGCGGGGCTAGGGTTGGGGGTGAAAAACTGTTTTTT
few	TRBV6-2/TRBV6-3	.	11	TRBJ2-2	CASSYAGELFF	TGTGCCAGCAGTTACGCCGGGGAGCTGTTTTTT